This TCR beta chain was observed in a study of OX40 agonist ivuxolimab in advanced cancers. Turning to the overall study: Ivuxolimab was an agonistic, fully human IgG2 monoclonal antibody directed against OX40 (CD134), a costimulatory receptor. Intravenous ivuxolimab was administered to patients every 2 weeks at six dose levels: 0.01, 0.1, 0.3, 1.5, 3 and 10 mg/kg. Of the 50 to 55 dose-escalation patients, hepatocellular carcinoma was present in 19, melanoma in approximately 15, renal cell carcinoma in 9 and head and neck cancer in 9. A male proportion of 82.7% and a mean age of roughly 58 years, ranging from roughly 23 to 90, were recorded for the dose-escalation cohort. Patients were allowed to have had prior anti-PD-1, anti-PD-L1 or anti-CTLA-4 therapy, and around 40% of the dose-escalation patients had previously received checkpoint inhibitors. Partial responses occurred in three dose-escalation patients: two with cutaneous melanoma and one with hepatocellular carcinoma. The point of sequencing TCRbeta in the periphery was to test whether ivuxolimab changed TCR sequence diversity and drove clonal T-cell expansion. The paper describes the monotherapy dose-escalation part (N = 52 patients) of the phase I trial of ivuxolimab. What the research found in general, with its limitations: The antigen specificity of the peripheral T cells that underwent clonal expansion was not determined. In the 0.1-3.0 mg/kg groups, partial responders had among the lowest normalized peripheral clonal expansion, particularly in CD8+ T cells. Low levels of normalized T-cell clonal expansion were also seen in some patients who did not respond. Clonal expansion of both CD4+ and CD8+ blood T cells was observed from baseline to week 6 at doses 0.1 to 3.0 mg/kg. After ivuxolimab, more expanded clones were found on average in CD8+ T cells than in CD4+ T cells.

As regards this clone: Its antigen is currently not known. The record has no base qualities; no much larger clone is one base away.

Genomic DNA was isolated from the sorted cells so that the TCRbeta CDR3 region could be sequenced. The immunoSEQ Assay was used to sequence the TCRbeta CDR3 regions. Not all clones reach the TCRdb copy of this immuneACCESS table, which keeps in-frame sequences only. Checked studies attribute under half of the gap to unresolved V genes and leave the rest unexplained. Recorded for this sample are 70,000 or so clones; 80% to 90% of them occurred a single time. 0.8% to 1.1% of the sample goes to the ten largest clones. The trial excluded patients who had a history of autoimmune disease or were on systemic immunosuppression. In every dose cohort, peripheral blood was drawn for TCR sequencing at baseline, cycle 4 day 1, and cycle 7 day 1. The samples were drawn from a first-in-human, open-label, multicenter phase I dose-escalation trial of ivuxolimab. Adults with locally advanced or metastatic melanoma, renal cell, hepatocellular, or head and neck squamous cell carcinoma were enrolled in the trial. Before TCR sequencing, CD4+ T cells and CD8+ T cells from peripheral blood were sorted into separate populations.

The CDR3 has 16 amino acids, counting the end cysteine and phenylalanine. Only the CDR3 part of the read is kept: 48 bases, read in frame from the first base. Clipping removes 1 base from V and 0 bases from J, with 3 as the unmatched junction base count. Looking up the germline V gene yields CDR1 SGDLS and CDR2 YYNGEE. Material: CD4+ or CD8+ T cells sorted from blood, obtained in a trial of the OX40 agonist ivuxolimab. The chain employs TRBV9 and TRBJ2-2; TRBD1 fits 7 bases in the junction. This receptor was taken from an adult with an advanced solid tumor such as melanoma, head and neck, liver or kidney cancer. The CDR3 has the sequence CASSVTGQANTGELFF. The nucleotide sequence reads as follows: TGTGCCAGCAGCGTAACAGGACAGGCGAACACCGGGGAGCTGTTTTTT.